The next 10 T cell receptor beta chains were all read from a single sample in a study of breast tumors, draining lymph nodes, adjacent tissues. TCRdb analysed the multiplex PCR reads with MiXCR anew, one entry per CDR3 protein. The sample has tens of thousands of distinct CDR3 sequences, 60% to 75% seen once; the top ten hold 20% to 30%. Sequenced sample: tumor-adjacent breast tissue. Receptors originate from a female donor with breast cancer. Some clones in this sample may be carry-over from other donors' samples.

In this sample, this clonotype turned up many times. V gene TRBV7-7 combines with J gene TRBJ2-2; D perhaps matches TRBD2 (6 bases). CDR1 and CDR2 from the germline V gene are SSHAT and FNYEAQ (reference sequence). The V end was cut by 1 base, the J end by 5 bases, with 11 bases between. The CDR3 length is 15 residues. The CDR3 nucleotides read TGTGCCAGCAGCTTAGTCGGCGCGGGGACCGGGGAGCTGTTTTTT. This codes for CASSLVGAGTGELFF.

This clonotype showed up many times. The CDR3 DNA follows: TGTGCCAGCTCACCGCGTCAGGGGGTGGAGGGCTACACCTTC. It encodes CASSPRQGVEGYTF. V and J are TRBV18 and TRBJ1-2; TRBD1 agrees at 7 bases. V trimming: 3 bases; J trimming: 8 bases; junction bases outside the gene matches: 9. CDR1 KGHSH and CDR2 LQKENI come from the germline V gene. CDR3 size: 14 residues.

The chain links TRBV19 to TRBJ1-2; tentative D call: TRBD1 (5 bases). The germline CDR1 and CDR2 sequences are LNHDA and SQIVND (reference sequence). This CDR3 contains 15 residues. Deletions cut 7 bases from V and 3 bases from J, with 18 bases between. The CDR3 DNA reads as TGTGCCAGTAAACACCCAGGGTTGGGCGACTATGGCTACACCTTC. This gives the protein CASKHPGLGDYGYTF.

This clonotype was seen ten or more times. The rearrangement uses TRBV19 and TRBJ1-5, with TRBD1 matching over 7 bases. Unmatched junction bases numbered 7, after V lost 5 bases and J lost 0 bases. The CDR3 runs to 16 residues. Germline loops: CDR1 LNHDA, CDR2 SQIVND (reference sequence). The chain's CDR3 is CASSLRQGNSNQPQHF. CDR3 in DNA: TGTGCCAGTAGTCTCCGACAGGGTAATAGCAATCAGCCCCAGCATTTT. Drawing the rest from reference TRBV19 and TRBJ1-5, the complete variable domain is DGGITQSPKYLFRKEGQNVTLSCEQNLNHDAMYWYRQDPGQGLRLIYYSQIVNDFQKGDIAEGYSVSREKKESFPLTVTSAQKNPTAFYLCASSLRQGNSNQPQHFGDGTRLSIL.

The CDR3 reads CASSGDLNTGELFF. The CDR3 DNA follows: TGTGCCAGCAGCGGGGATTTAAACACCGGGGAGCTGTTTTTT. The chain combines TRBV7-6 with TRBJ2-2; D gene unclear. Trimming removed 5 bases at V and 2 bases at J, with 9 bases between. Germline V CDR1 and CDR2: SGHVS, FNYEAQ. This CDR3 region has 14 residues.

The chain couples TRBV5-6 to TRBJ1-4, with TRBD1 as a possible D gene (5 bases). CDR1 is SGHDT, CDR2 YYEEEE, per germline. The CDR3 has 13 amino acids. V lost 4 bases and J 10 bases, leaving 14 bases between the germline ends. CDR3 region: CASSRGTARKLFF. In nucleotides, the CDR3 is TGTGCCAGCAGCCGAGGGACGGCCAGAAAACTGTTTTTT.

By frequency in the sample, this clonotype is medium-sized. This chain uses TRBV4-1 with TRBJ1-5; unclear D gene. From germline, CDR1 is MGHRA and CDR2 YSYEKL. The CDR3 is made up of 15 amino acids. Trimming stripped 0 bases from V and 2 bases from J, with 8 bases between. DNA for the CDR3: TGCGCCAGCAGCCAAGATGGTGGTGGCAATCAGCCCCAGCATTTT. Encoded protein: CASSQDGGGNQPQHF.

In the case of this clonotype: The germline gene is not matched at one end of the junction; a read error may be the cause. V and J are TRBV20-1 and TRBJ2-3; D is undetermined. CDR1 is DFQATT, CDR2 SNEGSKA, per germline (reference sequence). The CDR3 runs 13 residues. The CDR3 here is CSARESSTDTQYF. CDR3 sequence (DNA): TGCAGTGCTAGAGAGAGTAGCACCGATACGCAGTATTTT.

This clonotype was counted once. The chain has TRBV7-9 and TRBJ2-3; 8 bases fit TRBD2. Germline CDR1 is SEHNR and CDR2 is FQNEAQ (reference sequence). Trimming at V came to 1 base and at J to 3 bases, leaving 3 bases not matched to a gene. CDR3 length: 15 amino acids. CDR3 loop: CASSLEAGGTDTQYF. The CDR3 DNA reads TGTGCCAGCAGCTTAGAGGCGGGAGGAACAGATACGCAGTATTTT. Supplemented by reference TRBV7-9 and TRBJ2-3, the full variable domain reads DTGVSQNPRHKITKRGQNVTFRCDPISEHNRLYWYRQTLGQGPEFLTYFQNEAQLEKSRLLSDRFSAERPKGSFSTLEIQRTEQGDSAMYLCASSLEAGGTDTQYFGPGTRLTVL.

The chain is built from TRBV20-1 and TRBJ2-7; D call uncertain. The CDR3 covers 12 residues. V lost 3 bases and J 1 base, leaving 7 bases between the germline ends. Germline values: CDR1 DFQATT, CDR2 SNEGSKA (reference sequence). The CDR3, as DNA: TGCAGTGCTAGTGAGGCTTCCTACGAGCAGTACTTC. The encoded protein is CSASEASYEQYF.